What follows are 24 T cell receptor beta chains derived from one specimen sequenced in a study of blood T cells in healthy people across ages. Then a second PCR, running roughly 7 to 12 cycles, was carried out with a sample-barcoded 5' primer and a J-beta primer mix. TCRdb redid the calling of the 5' RACE reads with MiXCR, one entry per CDR3 protein. The sample shows around 500,000 distinct CDR3 sequences, about a quarter of them seen only once. These data also featured in a second study, about T cells of mothers and their children.

Sequencing was carried out using blood. These receptors were taken from a boy aged 2 to 10 in good health.

The chain is built from TRBV3-1 and TRBJ2-5; 7 bases are a match to TRBD2. This CDR3 comprises 12 residues. The trim removed 5 bases at V and 8 bases at J, leaving 5 bases unmatched. Germline V gives CDR1 LGHDT, CDR2 YNNKEL (reference sequence). CDR3 in DNA: TGTGCCAGCAGCGAAGGACTAGTAACCCAGTACTTC. This codes for CASSEGLVTQYF.

Of note for this clonotype: The junction departs from germline at one end; a sequencing error may be responsible. The chain links TRBV3-1 to TRBJ1-2; a possible D gene is TRBD1 (5 bases). Per germline, CDR1 LGHDT and CDR2 YNNKEL (reference sequence). The CDR3 consists of 14 residues. The CDR3 nucleotides read TGTGCCAGCAGCCAAGGGGGGGTCCCCTTTCGGCGTAACTTC. It translates to CASSQGGVPFRRNF. The complete variable domain, with remaining parts taken from reference TRBV3-1 and TRBJ1-2, reads DTAVSQTPKYLVTQMGNDKSIKCEQNLGHDTMYWYKQDSKKFLKIMFSYNNKELIINETVPNRFSPKSPDKAHLNLHINSLELGDSAVYFCASSQGGVPFRRNFGSGTRLTVV.

This chain uses TRBV19 with TRBJ2-7; D is possibly TRBD2 (6 bases). CDR3 length: 15 residues. CDR1 and CDR2 (germline): LNHDA, SQIVND (reference sequence). Trimming left V 4 bases short and J 0 bases short, with 13 bases between. DNA for the CDR3: TGTGCCAGTAGTACTGGGACCGGGAGCTCCTACGAGCAGTACTTC. It yields the protein CASSTGTGSSYEQYF.

The rearrangement links TRBV6-4 to TRBJ2-3; 10 positions match TRBD2. The CDR3 length is 19 residues. Trimming removed 7 bases from V and 4 bases from J; junction bases left unmatched: 20. Germline values: CDR1 MRHNA, CDR2 SNTAGT. CDR3 sequence reads: CASTAGRTSGAHGPDTQYF. CDR3 bases: TGTGCCAGCACCGCTGGGAGAACTAGCGGGGCTCACGGGCCAGATACGCAGTATTTT.

This chain joins TRBV6-1 and TRBJ1-6, with 7 bases matching TRBD1. V lost 2 bases, J lost 3 bases, and 4 bases stayed unmatched. CDR1 and CDR2 (germline): MNHNS, SASEGT. The CDR3 sequence is 16 residues long. The CDR3 loop reads CASSERDSFYNSPLHF. CDR3 coding DNA: TGTGCCAGCAGTGAAAGGGACAGTTTCTATAATTCACCCCTCCACTTT.

CDR3 DNA sequence: TGCAGTGCCCAGCACGGGAGCTCCTACGAGCAGTACTTC. Amino acids: CSAQHGSSYEQYF. The chain joins TRBV20-1 to TRBJ2-1; D is possibly TRBD2 (6 bases). The end of the DNA aligns better with TRBJ2-7, so the J call may be wrong. The CDR3 length is 13 residues. In germline, CDR1 is DFQATT, CDR2 SNEGSKA (reference sequence).

Details on this clonotype: Sequence at one end of the junction differs from germline and may be a read error. This chain links TRBV10-3 with TRBJ2-5; D possibly uses TRBD1 or TRBD2 (5 bases each). With the DNA end fitting TRBJ2-7 better, the J assignment may be wrong. This CDR3 is built from 13 residues. Germline-derived CDR1 and CDR2 are ENHRY and SYGVKD. Written as DNA, the CDR3 is TGTGCCATGAGTGAGGGGCTAGACTACGAGCAGTACTTC. It specifies CAMSEGLDYEQYF.

This clonotype has only one observation. The chain is built from TRBV7-2 and TRBJ1-2, with a weak D call TRBD1 (6 bases). Per germline, CDR1 SGHTA and CDR2 FQGNSA. V lost 3 bases, J lost 8 bases, and 16 bases lay in between. This CDR3 has 14 amino acids. The CDR3: CASSFAGGAEGYTF. The CDR3 nucleotides are TGTGCCAGCAGCTTCGCCGGGGGGGCGGAAGGCTACACCTTC.

This clonotype came up a few times. This chain connects TRBV6-2 or TRBV6-3 to TRBJ2-7; 8 bases map to TRBD2. Judging by the DNA end, TRBJ2-5 fits better; the J call may be wrong. Germline lookup yields CDR1 MNHEY and CDR2 SVGEGT. This CDR3 spans 15 amino acids. The CDR3 loop is CASSRRTSRPETQYF. CDR3 sequence (DNA): TGTGCCAGTAGTCGTCGGACTAGCCGACCGGAGACCCAGTACTTC.

The chain links TRBV6-6 to TRBJ2-3; 8 bases match TRBD2. Germline values: CDR1 MNHNY, CDR2 SVGAGI (reference sequence). The J segment lost 6 bases and the V segment lost 0 bases, leaving 5 bases of the junction unmatched. The CDR3 runs 15 residues. CDR3 in amino acids: CASSYSTGGGDTQYF. The CDR3 DNA reads TGTGCCAGCAGTTACTCGACGGGGGGGGGCGATACGCAGTATTTT.

The rearrangement uses TRBV6-5 and TRBJ2-5, with D perhaps TRBD2 (7 bases). TRBJ2-7 matches the DNA end more closely, so the J call is doubtful. In germline, CDR1 is MNHEY, CDR2 SVGAGI. The CDR3 spans 14 residues. For the CDR3, the DNA is TGTGCCAGCAGTCGGACTAGGGACACCTACGAGCAGTACTTC. Its protein product is CASSRTRDTYEQYF.

This clonotype has ten or more counts. The V gene is TRBV5-6, the J gene TRBJ2-5; no firm D call. Per germline, CDR1 SGHDT and CDR2 YYEEEE. This CDR3 has 15 residues. Trimming pared 1 base from V and 2 bases from J, leaving 12 bases between. CDR3 sequence reads: CASSLTGTEQETQYF. The CDR3 region has the DNA TGTGCCAGCAGCTTGACCGGAACCGAGCAAGAGACCCAGTACTTC.

The CDR3 region is CASSLGFRRGLAEQFF. The CDR3 coding sequence is TGTGCCAGCAGCTTAGGTTTTCGGCGGGGGCTTGCGGAGCAGTTCTTC. The chain carries TRBV7-6 and TRBJ2-1; D is perhaps TRBD2 (7 bases). Trimming left V 1 base short and J 10 bases short, with 20 bases between. Germline lookup yields CDR1 SGHVS and CDR2 FNYEAQ. This CDR3 has 16 amino acids. The whole variable domain, filled in from reference TRBV7-6 and TRBJ2-1, reads GAGVSQSPRYKVTKRGQDVALRCDPISGHVSLYWYRQALGQGPEFLTYFNYEAQQDKSGLPNDRFSAERPEGSISTLTIQRTEQRDSAMYRCASSLGFRRGLAEQFFGPGTRLTVL.

This clonotype was found a few times. J is TRBJ2-5 and V is TRBV10-3; TRBD2 matches at 11 bases. Trimming took 0 bases from V and 4 from J; bases not matched to a gene: 4. CDR3 length equals 16 residues. The V gene's germline CDR1 is ENHRY and CDR2 SYGVKD. CDR3 bases: TGTGCCATCAGTGAGTCCATGACTAGCGGGATAGAGACCCAGTACTTC. It codes for CAISESMTSGIETQYF.

V gene TRBV12-3 or TRBV12-4 combines with J gene TRBJ2-3, with 7 positions matching TRBD1. This CDR3 comprises 13 residues. The V segment lost 9 bases and the J segment 6 bases; nucleotides outside the gene matches: 9. The CDR3 DNA reads TGTGCCAGTACTTGGACAGGAGGCGATACGCAGTATTTT. This sequence encodes CASTWTGGDTQYF.

This clonotype was seen a few times. V and J are TRBV29-1 and TRBJ1-1; D is unclear. This CDR3 contains 11 residues. Germline CDR1 is SQVTM and CDR2 is ANQGSEA. Trimming took off 6 bases at V and 7 bases at J, with 12 bases between the two ends. The CDR3: CSVELGGEAFF. Written as DNA, the CDR3 is TGCAGCGTGGAGCTGGGAGGTGAAGCTTTCTTT.

This clonotype showed up just a few times. The chain joins TRBV27 to TRBJ2-7; D possibly corresponds to TRBD2 (5 bases). The CDR3 contains 14 residues. In germline, CDR1 is MNHEY, CDR2 SMNVEV (reference sequence). With 0 bases removed from V and 6 bases from J, the gap between germline ends came to 12 bases. CDR3 DNA sequence: TGTGCCAGCAGTTTATCGAACCTCGCGGGCGAGCAGTACTTC. Protein sequence: CASSLSNLAGEQYF.

This clonotype showed up many times. The chain employs TRBV18 and TRBJ2-1, with a weak D call TRBD2 (6 bases). This CDR3 comprises 16 residues. V dropped 6 bases and J dropped 4 bases, with 19 bases sitting between them. Germline CDR1 reads KGHSH; CDR2 reads LQKENI. The DNA for the CDR3 is TGTGCCAGCTCCCCTAGGGCCCATAGCGGTTACAATGAGCAGTTCTTC. It yields the protein CASSPRAHSGYNEQFF.

The rearrangement joins TRBV29-1 to TRBJ2-3; 11 positions match TRBD2. V was clipped by 7 bases and J by 2 bases; unmatched bases: 5. Germline CDR1 reads SQVTM; CDR2 reads ANQGSEA. This CDR3 is 14 amino acids long. The CDR3 region is CSARLAGITDTQYF. The CDR3 region has the DNA TGCAGCGCCCGACTAGCGGGGATCACAGATACGCAGTATTTT.

The chain couples TRBV20-1 to TRBJ2-5; weak D call: TRBD1 (6 bases). TRBJ2-7 matches the DNA end more closely, so the J call is doubtful. CDR1 is DFQATT and CDR2 is SNEGSKA in the germline V gene (reference sequence). The CDR3 length is 13 residues. CDR3 nucleotide sequence: TGCAGTGCTGTCAGGTCAGGGGCCTACGAGCAGTACTTC. Its translation: CSAVRSGAYEQYF.

Only a few counts were recorded for this clonotype. The chain has TRBV29-1 and TRBJ1-1; no definite D call. This CDR3 region has 13 residues. Looked up from germline, CDR1 is SQVTM and CDR2 is ANQGSEA. The ends were cut back, 4 bases at V and 0 bases at J, with 9 bases in the middle. The chain's CDR3 is CSVGSPMNTEAFF. DNA of the CDR3: TGCAGCGTTGGTTCCCCTATGAACACTGAAGCTTTCTTT.

A few counts support this clonotype. This chain connects TRBV6-1 to TRBJ1-2, with D unresolved. CDR1 is MNHNS, CDR2 SASEGT, per germline. The CDR3 runs to 15 residues. Trimming removed 6 bases at V and 3 bases at J, with 17 bases between. The CDR3: CASRATAILDYGYTF. In DNA, the CDR3 is TGTGCCAGCAGAGCCACCGCGATCTTGGACTATGGCTACACCTTC.

V usage is TRBV12-3 or TRBV12-4 and J usage is TRBJ2-2; D call uncertain. Trimming shortened V by 6 bases and J by 2 bases, and 13 bases separated the two germline ends. The length of the CDR3 is 15 residues. The CDR3 sequence: CASSFNQDNTGELFF. The CDR3 coding sequence is TGTGCCAGCAGCTTCAACCAAGATAACACCGGGGAGCTGTTTTTT.

Points on this clonotype: Compared with germline, one end of the junction differs, possibly owing to a read error. V usage is TRBV20-1 and J usage is TRBJ2-5; a possible D gene is TRBD2 (5 bases). The CDR3 runs 12 residues. Germline assignment: CDR1 DFQATT and CDR2 SNEGSKA (reference sequence). DNA for the CDR3: TGCAGTGCCAGAGGGCCTCAAGAGACCCAGTACTTC. It is translated as CSARGPQETQYF.